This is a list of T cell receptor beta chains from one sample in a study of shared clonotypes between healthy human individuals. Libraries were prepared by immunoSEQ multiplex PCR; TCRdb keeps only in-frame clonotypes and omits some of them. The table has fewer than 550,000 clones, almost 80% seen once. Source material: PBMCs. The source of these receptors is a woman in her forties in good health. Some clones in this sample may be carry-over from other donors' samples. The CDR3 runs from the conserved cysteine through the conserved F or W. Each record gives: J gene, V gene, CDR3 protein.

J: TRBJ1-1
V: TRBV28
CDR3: CASRDGLARRRSGEAFF

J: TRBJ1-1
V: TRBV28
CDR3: CASSLSQGGTEAFF

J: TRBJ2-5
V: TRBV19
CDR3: CASSPGWGETQYF

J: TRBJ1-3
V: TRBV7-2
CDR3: CASSLAGQAYSGNTIYF

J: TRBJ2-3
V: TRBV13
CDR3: CATGTGGTDTQYF

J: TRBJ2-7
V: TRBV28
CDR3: CASSAPRGVSYEQYF

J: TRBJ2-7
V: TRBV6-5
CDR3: CASSRDRKGYEQYF

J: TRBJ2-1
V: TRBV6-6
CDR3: CASSLSGTYNEQFF

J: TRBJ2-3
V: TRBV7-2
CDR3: CASSPGLAFTDTQYF

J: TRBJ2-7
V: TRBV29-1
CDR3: CSATLQGYEQYF

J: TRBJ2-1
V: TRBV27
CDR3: CASSQQGLAGVYNEQFF

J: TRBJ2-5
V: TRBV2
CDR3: CASSEESYETQYF

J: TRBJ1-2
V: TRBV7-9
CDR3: CASSPQGEGIFGYTF

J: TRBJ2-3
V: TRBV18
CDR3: CASSPGGTSTDTQYF

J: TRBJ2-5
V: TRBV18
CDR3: CASSATGFGETQYF

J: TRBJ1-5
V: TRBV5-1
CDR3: CASSPEPGQSSKF

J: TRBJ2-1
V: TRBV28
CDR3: CASSLYPSGNEQFF

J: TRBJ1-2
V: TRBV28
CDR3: CASSTTGQGAYGYTF

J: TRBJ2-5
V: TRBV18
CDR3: CASSPRVGDQETQYF

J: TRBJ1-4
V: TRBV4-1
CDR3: CASSPSGTGTEKLFF

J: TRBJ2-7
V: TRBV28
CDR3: CASSLPSGFSSYEQYF

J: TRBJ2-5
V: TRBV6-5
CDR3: CASSYFRGTQETQYF

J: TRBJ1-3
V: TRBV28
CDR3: CASSLWGTGGNTIYF

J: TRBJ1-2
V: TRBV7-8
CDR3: CASKRRRDDGYTF

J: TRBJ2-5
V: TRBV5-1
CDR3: CASSRTGGWETQYF

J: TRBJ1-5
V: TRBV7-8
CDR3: CASSLGQASSNQPQHF

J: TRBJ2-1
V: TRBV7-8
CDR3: CASSSILGTSYNEQFF

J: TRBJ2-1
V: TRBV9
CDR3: CASSVEIAATYNEQFF

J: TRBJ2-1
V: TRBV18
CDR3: CASSPKSHSGEQFF

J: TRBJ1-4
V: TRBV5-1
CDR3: CATRSGTGATNEKLFF

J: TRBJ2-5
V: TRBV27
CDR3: CASSDNQETQYF

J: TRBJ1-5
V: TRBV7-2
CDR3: CASSLVGGGSNQPQHF

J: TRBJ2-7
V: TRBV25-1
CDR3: CASSEGGLEQYF

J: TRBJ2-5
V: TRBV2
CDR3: CASVTDTQETQYF

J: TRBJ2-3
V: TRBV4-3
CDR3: CASSQDGRATDTQYF

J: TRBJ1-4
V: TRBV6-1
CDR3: CASSWDVDEKLFF

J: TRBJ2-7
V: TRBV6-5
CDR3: CASSYRFARSYEQYF

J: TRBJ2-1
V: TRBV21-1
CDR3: CASSKARQSSYNEQFF

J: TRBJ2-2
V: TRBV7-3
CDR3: CASSLGLSTGELFF

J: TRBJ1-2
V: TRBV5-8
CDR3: CASSFPTSPNYGYTF

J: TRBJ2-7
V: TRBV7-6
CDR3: CASSLGARGSYEQYF

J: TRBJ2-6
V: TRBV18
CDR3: CASSPLYSGANVLTF

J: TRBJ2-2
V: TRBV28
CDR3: CASSYPSPGQGRTGELFF

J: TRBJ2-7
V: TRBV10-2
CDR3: CASSESSGLRYEQYF

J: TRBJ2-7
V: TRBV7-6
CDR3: CASSLAGLSGEQYF

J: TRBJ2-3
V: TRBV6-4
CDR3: CASRSSGVDTQYF